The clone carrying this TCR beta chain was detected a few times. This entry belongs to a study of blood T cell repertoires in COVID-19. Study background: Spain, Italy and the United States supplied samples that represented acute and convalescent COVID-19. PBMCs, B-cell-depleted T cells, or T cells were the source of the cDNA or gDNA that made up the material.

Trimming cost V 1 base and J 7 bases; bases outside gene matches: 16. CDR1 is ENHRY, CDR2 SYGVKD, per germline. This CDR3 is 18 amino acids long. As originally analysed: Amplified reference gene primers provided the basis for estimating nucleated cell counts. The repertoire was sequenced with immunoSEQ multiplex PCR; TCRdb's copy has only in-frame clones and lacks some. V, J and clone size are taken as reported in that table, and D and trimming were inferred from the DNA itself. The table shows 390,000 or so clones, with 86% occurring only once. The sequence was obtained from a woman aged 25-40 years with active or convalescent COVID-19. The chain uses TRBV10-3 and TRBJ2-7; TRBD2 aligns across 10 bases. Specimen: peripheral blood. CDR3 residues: CAISELSGRAEKVREQYF. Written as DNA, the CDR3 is TGTGCCATCAGTGAGTTAAGCGGGAGGGCCGAAAAGGTTCGTGAGCAGTACTTC.